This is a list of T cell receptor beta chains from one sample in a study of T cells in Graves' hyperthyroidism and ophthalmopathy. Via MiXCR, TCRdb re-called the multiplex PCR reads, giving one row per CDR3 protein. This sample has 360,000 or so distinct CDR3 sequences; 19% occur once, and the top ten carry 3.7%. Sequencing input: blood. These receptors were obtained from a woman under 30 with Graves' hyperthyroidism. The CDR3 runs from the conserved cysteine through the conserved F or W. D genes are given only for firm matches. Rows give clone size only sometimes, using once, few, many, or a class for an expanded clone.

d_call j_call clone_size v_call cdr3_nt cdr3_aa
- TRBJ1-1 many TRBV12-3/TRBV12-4 TGTGCCAGCAGTTTAATCCAGGGACACGCTGAAGCTTTCTTT CASSLIQGHAEAFF
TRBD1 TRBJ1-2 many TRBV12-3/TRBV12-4 TGTGCCAGCAGTTTCGGGGGGACAGGGGGTGGCTACACCTTC CASSFGGTGGGYTF
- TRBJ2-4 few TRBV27 TGTGCCAGCAGTCTCGATTTATGGGCCAAAAACATTCAGTACTTC CASSLDLWAKNIQYF
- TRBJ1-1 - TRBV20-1 TGCAGTGCTGAGGGAGCCCGGCGATCGTCTTTCTTT CSAEGARRSSFF
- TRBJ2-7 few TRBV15 TGTGCCACCAGCAGAGATACGGCCGGGTTCTACGAGCAGTACTTC CATSRDTAGFYEQYF
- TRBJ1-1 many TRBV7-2 TGTGCCAGCAGCCCAGGACCATTAGACACTGAAGCTTTCTTT CASSPGPLDTEAFF
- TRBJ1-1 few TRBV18 TGTGCCAGCTCACGCCAGGGTGTGGCTTTCTTT CASSRQGVAFF
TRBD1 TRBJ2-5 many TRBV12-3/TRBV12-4 TGTGCCAGCAGGCAGACAGGGGAACGGACCCAGTACTTC CASRQTGERTQYF
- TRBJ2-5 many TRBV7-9 TGTGCCAGCATACGGGGCTACCAAGAGACCCAGTACTTC CASIRGYQETQYF
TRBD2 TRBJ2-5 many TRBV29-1 TGCAGCGTGAGTAAAAGACTAGCCGATGAGACCCAGTACTTC CSVSKRLADETQYF
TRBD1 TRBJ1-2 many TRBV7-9 TGTGCCGGCTGGACAGGGATTAACTATGGCTACACCTTC CAGWTGINYGYTF
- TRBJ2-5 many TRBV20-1 TGCAGTGCTAGAGATGCAAGGGTAGAATGGGTTGAGGAGACCCAGTACTTC CSARDARVEWVEETQYF
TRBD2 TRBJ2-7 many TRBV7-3 TGTGCCAGCCTCCGACTAGCGGTTTACGAGCAGTACTTC CASLRLAVYEQYF
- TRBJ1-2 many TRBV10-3 TGTGCCATCAGTGAACAGGGTGACAATGGCTACACCTTC CAISEQGDNGYTF
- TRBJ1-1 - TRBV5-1 TGCGCCTGCAGCCCGGGGGTGAACACTGAAGCTTTCTTT CACSPGVNTEAFF
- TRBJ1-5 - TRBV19 TGTGCCAGTATGGGGCTCGGGAGCAATCATCCCCAGCATTTT CASMGLGSNHPQHF
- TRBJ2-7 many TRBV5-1 TGCGCCAGCAGCGCTGGGTCGGGGCCAGCCGCCTACGAGCAGTACTTC CASSAGSGPAAYEQYF
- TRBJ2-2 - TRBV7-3 TGTGCCAGCAGCCTCTGGGCCCCCACGGCGGATGGCGGGGAGCTGTTTTTT CASSLWAPTADGGELFF
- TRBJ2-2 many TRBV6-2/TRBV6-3 TGTGCCAGCGCACAACCAAACACCGGGGAGCTGTTTTTT CASAQPNTGELFF
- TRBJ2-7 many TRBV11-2 TGTGCCAGCAGCTTAGGCAGAGCCTACGAGCAGTACTTC CASSLGRAYEQYF
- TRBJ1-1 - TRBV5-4 TGTGCCAGCACCGGGAACACTGAAGCTTGCTTT CASTGNTEACF
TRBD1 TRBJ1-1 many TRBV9 TGTGCCAGCAGCGCTCAGGGGGACACTGAAGCTTTCTTT CASSAQGDTEAFF
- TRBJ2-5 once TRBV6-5 TGTGCCAGCAGTTTTCAGCCGCAAGAGACCCAGTACTTC CASSFQPQETQYF
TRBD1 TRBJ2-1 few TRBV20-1 TGCAGTGCTAGTAGACAGGGTACCTACAGTGAGCAGTTCTTC CSASRQGTYSEQFF
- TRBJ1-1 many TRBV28 TGTGCCAGCAGTTTATTGTGGGAAGGAAACACTGAAGCTTTCTTT CASSLLWEGNTEAFF
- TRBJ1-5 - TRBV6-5 TGTGCCAGCAGTTACTCCGGACAGAGCAGTCAGCCCCAGCATTTT CASSYSGQSSQPQHF
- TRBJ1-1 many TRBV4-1 TGCGCCAGCAGCCAAGTGAGGGGAGGGGACACTGAAGCTTTCTTT CASSQVRGGDTEAFF
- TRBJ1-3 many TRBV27 TGTGCCAGCAGTTCCAGGGTTGGAAACACCATATATTTT CASSSRVGNTIYF
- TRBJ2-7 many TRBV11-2 TGTGCCAGCAGCACAGAGCGCGTATCAACCCGCGAGCAGTACTTC CASSTERVSTREQYF
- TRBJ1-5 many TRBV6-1 TGTGCCAGCAGTCCCGGGCCACGTTATACCCAGCATTTT CASSPGPRYTQHF
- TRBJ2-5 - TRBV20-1 TGCAGTGCTAGAAATTCACGGGGGGCCAAAGAGGCCAAGTACTTC CSARNSRGAKEAKYF
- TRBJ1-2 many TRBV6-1 TGTGCCAGCAGGGGCACGGGGAGTATAGGTTGGAACTATGGCTACACCTTC CASRGTGSIGWNYGYTF
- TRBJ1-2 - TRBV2 TGTGCCAGCAGGTGGGACATTCCGGGCTATGGTTACACCTTC CASRWDIPGYGYTF
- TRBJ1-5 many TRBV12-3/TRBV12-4 TGTGCCAGCAGTTTAGGGGTTAGCAATCAGCCCCAGCATTTT CASSLGVSNQPQHF
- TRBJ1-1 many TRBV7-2 TGTGCCAGCAGATGGAACACTGAAGCTTTCTTT CASRWNTEAFF
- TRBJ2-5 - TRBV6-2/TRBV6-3 TGTGCCACCCGGGACCGCCATAAGGGCATGGAGACCCAGTACTTC CATRDRHKGMETQYF
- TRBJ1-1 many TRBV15 TGTGCCACCATCCCCGGACCCATGAACACTGAAGCTTTCTTT CATIPGPMNTEAFF
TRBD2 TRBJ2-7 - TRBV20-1 TGCAGTGCTAGTTCCGGGGGGGCCCTCTACGAGCAGTACTTC CSASSGGALYEQYF
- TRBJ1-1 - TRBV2 TGTGCCAGCAGTGTTTTAGAGAACACTGAAGCTTTCTTT CASSVLENTEAFF
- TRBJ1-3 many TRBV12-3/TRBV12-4 TGTGCCAGCAGTCCTCAGACAGCGAGCTCTGGAAACACCATATATTTT CASSPQTASSGNTIYF
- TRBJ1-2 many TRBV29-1 TGCAGCGTTGTTAGGGACTTTGGAGGCTACACCTTC CSVVRDFGGYTF
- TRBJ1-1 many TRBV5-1 TGCGCCAGCACGACATTACTGAACACTGAAGCTTTCTTT CASTTLLNTEAFF
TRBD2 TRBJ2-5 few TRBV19 TGTGCCAGTAGCCGGGAGGGAGTAAGTCAAGAGACCCAGTACTTC CASSREGVSQETQYF